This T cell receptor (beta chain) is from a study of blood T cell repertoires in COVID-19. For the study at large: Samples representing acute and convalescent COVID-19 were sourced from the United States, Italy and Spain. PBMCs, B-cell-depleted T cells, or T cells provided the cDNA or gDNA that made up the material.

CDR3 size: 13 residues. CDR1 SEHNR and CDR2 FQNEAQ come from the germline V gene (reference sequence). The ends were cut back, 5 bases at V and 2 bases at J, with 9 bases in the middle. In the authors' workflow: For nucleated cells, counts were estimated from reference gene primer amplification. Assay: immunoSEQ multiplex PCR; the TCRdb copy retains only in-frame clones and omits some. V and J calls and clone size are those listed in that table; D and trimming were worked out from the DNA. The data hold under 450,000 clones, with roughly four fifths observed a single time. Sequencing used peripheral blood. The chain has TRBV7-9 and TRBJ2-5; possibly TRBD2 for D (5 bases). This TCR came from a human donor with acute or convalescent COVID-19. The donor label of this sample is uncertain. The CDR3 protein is CASSRGDQETQYF. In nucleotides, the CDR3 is TGTGCCAGCAGCCGGGGTGATCAAGAGACCCAGTACTTC. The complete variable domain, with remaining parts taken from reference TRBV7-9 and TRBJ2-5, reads DTGVSQNPRHKITKRGQNVTFRCDPISEHNRLYWYRQTLGQGPEFLTYFQNEAQLEKSRLLSDRFSAERPKGSFSTLEIQRTEQGDSAMYLCASSRGDQETQYFGPGTRLLVL.